The clone carrying this TCR beta chain was observed many times. This entry is derived from a study of spatial heterogeneity in lung cancer. Germline loops: CDR1 MNHEY, CDR2 SVGAGI. Deletions cut 7 bases from V and 4 bases from J, with 16 bases between. The CDR3 covers 14 residues. Time point in this sample: sample taken at primary tumor resection. Whole RNA came from tumor, nontumor lung or frozen PBMC and was sequenced without being sorted. TCRdb re-called the 5' RACE reads with MiXCR, one entry per CDR3 protein. The repertoire holds 35,000 to 55,000 distinct CDR3 sequences, roughly an eighth seen once, with about 60% in the top ten.

The chain couples TRBV6-5 to TRBJ1-2; D call uncertain. The sequence was obtained from a male donor with early-stage non-small cell lung cancer. Sequencing was performed on PBMCs, taken at surgery. As DNA, the CDR3 is TGTGCCAGCACCAACGGTGCGGCAGTCTATGGCTACACCTTC. Protein product: CASTNGAAVYGYTF.